Listed below are T cell receptor beta chains from one sample, sequenced in a study of Ad26.COV2.S vaccination and SARS-CoV-2 variants. Some clones are missing from TCRdb's copy, which holds only in-frame ones; the method was immunoSEQ multiplex PCR. The sample yields about 350,000 clones, 92% seen once. Sequences were derived from peripheral blood, sampled after recovery from COVID-19. All receptors derive from a human donor who had recovered from COVID-19. Each CDR3 is given with its conserved first and last residue. A D gene is named only where the DNA matches it firmly. Where a row states a size, it is once, few, many or the class of an expanded clone; other rows omit it.

D	size	V	J	DNA	CDR3
NA	NA	TRBV6-5	TRBJ1-3	TGTGCCAGCACCCGGACAGCTTCTGGAAACACCATATATTTT	CASTRTASGNTIYF
TRBD2	NA	TRBV27	TRBJ2-7	TGTGCCAGCAGTTTCGGGACTAGCGGGGCCTACGAGCAGTACTTC	CASSFGTSGAYEQYF
TRBD2	NA	TRBV6-2/TRBV6-3	TRBJ2-5	TGTGCCAGCAGTTTGACTAGCGGGGTTCAAGAGACCCAGTACTTC	CASSLTSGVQETQYF
TRBD1	NA	TRBV19	TRBJ1-4	TGTGCCAGTAGTATAGAGGACAGGGTACACGAAAAACTGTTTTTT	CASSIEDRVHEKLFF
NA	NA	TRBV2	TRBJ1-5	TGTGCCAGCAGTGACAGGGTGGGACAGCCCCAGCATTTT	CASSDRVGQPQHF
NA	NA	TRBV18	TRBJ1-1	TGTGCCAGCTCACAGGGCGGGCCTGAAGCTTTCTTT	CASSQGGPEAFF
NA	NA	TRBV18	TRBJ2-6	TGTGCCAGCTCACCACCGATCGTAAAGAGCTCTGGGGCCAACGTCCTGACTTTC	CASSPPIVKSSGANVLTF
NA	NA	TRBV12-3/TRBV12-4	TRBJ2-1	TGTGCCAGCAGTTCCGACAGGCGAAATGAGCAGTTCTTC	CASSSDRRNEQFF
NA	NA	TRBV3-1/TRBV3-2	TRBJ2-3	TGTGCCAGCAGCCAAGGCGCCGGAACAGATACGCAGTATTTT	CASSQGAGTDTQYF
NA	NA	TRBV5-4	TRBJ1-2	TGTGCCAGCAGCTTGGATCCAGGGGCGGGCTATGGCTACACCTTC	CASSLDPGAGYGYTF
TRBD1	NA	TRBV9	TRBJ2-1	TGTGCCAGCAGCGAGCTGGACAGGCCCTACAATGAGCAGTTCTTC	CASSELDRPYNEQFF
NA	NA	TRBV3-1/TRBV3-2	TRBJ2-3	TGTGCCAGCAGCCAAGAGGATACGCAGTATTTT	CASSQEDTQYF
NA	NA	TRBV6-2/TRBV6-3	TRBJ2-5	TGTGCCAGCAGCAGCGGCCAGGGGGAGACCCAGTACTTC	CASSSGQGETQYF
NA	NA	TRBV6-5	TRBJ2-7	TGTGCCAGCAGACGGGGGACGAGTAACGAGCAGTACTTC	CASRRGTSNEQYF
NA	NA	TRBV15	TRBJ1-1	TGTGCCACCAGCACCAACACGAACACTGAAGCTTTCTTT	CATSTNTNTEAFF
NA	NA	TRBV9	TRBJ2-2	TGTGCCAGCAGCGTAACGGGGGACACCGGGGAGCTGTTTTTT	CASSVTGDTGELFF
TRBD1	NA	TRBV7-2	TRBJ1-2	TGTGCCAGCAGCTTCTCCGGGACAGGGGGTTATGGCTACACCTTC	CASSFSGTGGYGYTF
TRBD2	NA	TRBV11-2	TRBJ2-1	TGTGCCAGCAGCTTAATATTCCTGTCTAGCGGGGGGGCCTACAATGAGCAGTTCTTC	CASSLIFLSSGGAYNEQFF
NA	NA	TRBV19	TRBJ1-1	TGTGCCAGTAGCCGCCAGGGTTCGGTTAACCCTGAAGCTTTCTTT	CASSRQGSVNPEAFF
TRBD1	NA	TRBV9	TRBJ1-2	TGTGCCAGCAGCGCAGGGGACAGTGCTAACTATGGCTACACCTTC	CASSAGDSANYGYTF
TRBD1	NA	TRBV5-6	TRBJ2-1	TGTGCCAGCAGCTTGAGGGGGCAGGACTCCTACAATGAGCAGTTCTTC	CASSLRGQDSYNEQFF
TRBD1	NA	TRBV25-1	TRBJ1-5	TGTGCCAGCAGTGGCGGGACAGGGGATTTGAGCAATCAGCCCCAGCATTTT	CASSGGTGDLSNQPQHF
NA	NA	TRBV9	TRBJ2-7	TGTGCCAGCAGCGTAGGTGGGGGAATATCCTACGAGCAGTACTTC	CASSVGGGISYEQYF
NA	NA	TRBV19	TRBJ1-1	TGTGCCAGTAGTATAAGGCTCGATGAAGCTTTCTTT	CASSIRLDEAFF
TRBD1	NA	TRBV7-8	TRBJ1-3	TGTGCCAGCAGCTTAGCCAGACAGACAGGGAGCTCTGGAAACACCATATATTTT	CASSLARQTGSSGNTIYF
NA	once	TRBV6-5	TRBJ1-3	TGTGCCAGCAGGTCTCAGGGACACACCATATATTTT	CASRSQGHTIYF
NA	NA	TRBV10-3	TRBJ1-2	TGTGCCACGACAGAAGGGGAAGGCTACACCTTC	CATTEGEGYTF